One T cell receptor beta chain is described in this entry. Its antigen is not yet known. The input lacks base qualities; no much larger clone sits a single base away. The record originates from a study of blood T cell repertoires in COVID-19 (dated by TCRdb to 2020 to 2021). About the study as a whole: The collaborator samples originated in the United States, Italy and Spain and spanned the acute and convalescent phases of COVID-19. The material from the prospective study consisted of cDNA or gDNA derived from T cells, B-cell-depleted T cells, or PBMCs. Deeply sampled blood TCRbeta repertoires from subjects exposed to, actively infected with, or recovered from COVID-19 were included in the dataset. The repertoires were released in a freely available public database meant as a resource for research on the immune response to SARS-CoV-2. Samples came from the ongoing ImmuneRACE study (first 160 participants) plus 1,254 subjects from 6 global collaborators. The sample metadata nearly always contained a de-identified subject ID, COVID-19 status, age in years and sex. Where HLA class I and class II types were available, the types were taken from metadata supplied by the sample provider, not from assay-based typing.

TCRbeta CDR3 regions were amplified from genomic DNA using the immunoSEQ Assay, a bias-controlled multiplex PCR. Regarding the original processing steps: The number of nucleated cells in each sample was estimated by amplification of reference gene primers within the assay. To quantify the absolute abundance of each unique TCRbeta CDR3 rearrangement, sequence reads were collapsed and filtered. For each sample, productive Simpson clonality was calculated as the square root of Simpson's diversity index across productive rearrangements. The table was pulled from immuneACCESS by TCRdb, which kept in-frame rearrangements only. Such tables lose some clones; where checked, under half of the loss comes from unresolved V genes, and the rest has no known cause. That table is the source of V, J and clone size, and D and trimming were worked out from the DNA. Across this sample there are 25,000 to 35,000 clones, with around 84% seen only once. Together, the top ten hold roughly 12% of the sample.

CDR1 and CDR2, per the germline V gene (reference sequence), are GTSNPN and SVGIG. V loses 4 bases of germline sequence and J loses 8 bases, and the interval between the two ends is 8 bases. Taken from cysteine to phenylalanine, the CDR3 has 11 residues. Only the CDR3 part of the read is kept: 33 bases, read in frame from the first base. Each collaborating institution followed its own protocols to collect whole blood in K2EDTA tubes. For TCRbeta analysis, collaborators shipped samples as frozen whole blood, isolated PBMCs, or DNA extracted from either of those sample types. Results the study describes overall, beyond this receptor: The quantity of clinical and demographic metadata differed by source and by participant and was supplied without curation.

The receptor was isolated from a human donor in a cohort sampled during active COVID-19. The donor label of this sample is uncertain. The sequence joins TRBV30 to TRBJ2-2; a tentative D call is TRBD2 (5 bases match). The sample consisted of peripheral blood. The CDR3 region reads CAWNGIGELFF. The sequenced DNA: TGTGCCTGGAACGGGATAGGGGAGCTGTTTTTT.